Following are 14 T cell receptor beta chains from one sample sequenced in a study of patients and donors after allogeneic stem cell transplantation. MiXCR, applied by TCRdb to the RT-PCR reads, yields one record per CDR3 protein. The repertoire holds roughly 940,000 distinct CDR3 sequences, around 17% seen once, with under 6.5% in the top ten. Sequenced sample: blood, either unsorted or a sorted T cell fraction (not recorded which). These receptors were obtained from a human donor who was either an allogeneic HSCT recipient or a stem cell or donor lymphocyte infusion donor (not recorded which). It is not recorded whose cells these are; they may come from a transplant donor.

This clonotype was counted only a few times. V usage is TRBV15 and J usage is TRBJ2-5, with 7 positions matching TRBD2. The junction had 6 bases not matched to a gene; V was cut back by 3 bases and J by 2 bases. The CDR3 has 15 residues. Germline V gene sequence: CDR1 LNHNV, CDR2 YYDKDF (reference sequence). The CDR3 loop reads CATSRTTSSQETQYF. The CDR3 coding sequence is TGTGCCACCAGCAGGACGACTAGCTCGCAAGAGACCCAGTACTTC. The whole variable domain, remainder taken from reference TRBV15 and TRBJ2-5, is DAMVIQNPRYQVTQFGKPVTLSCSQTLNHNVMYWYQQKSSQAPKLLFHYYDKDFNNEADTPDNFQSRRPNTSFCFLDIRSPGLGDTAMYLCATSRTTSSQETQYFGPGTRLLVL.

V usage is TRBV14 and J usage is TRBJ2-7; TRBD2 agrees at 8 bases. Losses at the gene ends were 6 bases for V and 4 bases for J; bases not matched to a gene: 8. The CDR3 loop spans 14 amino acids. Germline CDR1 SGHDN, CDR2 FVKESK. CDR3 protein: CASRDSGTMYEQYF. CDR3 nucleotide sequence: TGTGCCAGCAGGGATAGCGGGACAATGTACGAGCAGTACTTC. The variable domain in full, with the rest retrieved from reference TRBV14 and TRBJ2-7, is EAGVTQFPSHSVIEKGQTVTLRCDPISGHDNLYWYRRVMGKEIKFLLHFVKESKQDESGMPNNRFLAERTGGTYSTLKVQPAELEDSGVYFCASRDSGTMYEQYFGPGTRLTVT.

The genes are TRBV9 and TRBJ1-2, with 7 bases identical to TRBD1. With V trimmed by 3 bases and J by 7 bases, 12 bases remained unmatched. Germline CDR1 SGDLS, CDR2 YYNGEE. The CDR3 runs 15 residues. Written as DNA, the CDR3 is TGTGCCAGCAGCGCCAGACAGGGCCTAACGGGTGGCTACACCTTC. Translation: CASSARQGLTGGYTF.

The chain is built from TRBV5-1 and TRBJ1-2; the D is unclear. This CDR3 comprises 15 residues. V was clipped by 0 bases and J by 0 bases, with 9 bases between them. From germline, CDR1 is SGHRS and CDR2 YFSETQ. CDR3 DNA: TGCGCCAGCAGCTTGGAAGGAATCCCTAACTATGGCTACACCTTC. It is translated as CASSLEGIPNYGYTF.

This chain uses TRBV5-4 with TRBJ2-7; 13 nucleotides align to TRBD2. Germline CDR1 SGHNT, CDR2 YYREEE (reference sequence). The length of the CDR3 is 18 residues. The ends lost 5 bases at V and 0 bases at J; junction bases unmatched: 11. CDR3 DNA sequence: TGTGCCAGCAGTACAGGACTAGCGGGAGAACCGAGCTCCTACGAGCAGTACTTC. This encodes CASSTGLAGEPSSYEQYF.

This CDR3 reads CASRPGPIRTDTQYF. Written as DNA, the CDR3 is TGTGCCAGCAGGCCGGGACCCATTCGCACAGATACGCAGTATTTT. This sequence joins TRBV6-4 and TRBJ2-3; perhaps D is TRBD1 or TRBD2 (5 bases each). CDR1 MRHNA and CDR2 SNTAGT come from the germline V gene. V was shortened by 6 bases and J by 1 base, with 14 bases between the two germline ends. CDR3 size: 15 residues.

The chain couples TRBV20-1 to TRBJ1-4; D gene ambiguous. V lost 0 bases and J 0 bases, leaving 17 bases between the germline ends. This CDR3 contains 18 residues. Looked up from germline, CDR1 is DFQATT and CDR2 is SNEGSKA (reference sequence). The DNA for the CDR3 is TGCAGTGCTAGAGACAGAAGTCAGGTTATGCCAACTAATGAAAAACTGTTTTTT. Translating it yields CSARDRSQVMPTNEKLFF.

The table lists this clonotype with a few counts. V and J are TRBV4-1 and TRBJ2-1, with D tentatively TRBD2 (6 bases). The V gene's germline CDR1 is MGHRA and CDR2 YSYEKL. Deletions cut 1 base from V and 2 bases from J, with 15 bases between. This CDR3 region has 17 residues. The CDR3 loop reads CASSQGYGGATYNEQFF. DNA of the CDR3: TGCGCCAGCAGCCAAGGCTATGGCGGGGCGACCTACAATGAGCAGTTCTTC.

V is TRBV12-3 or TRBV12-4 and J is TRBJ2-3; no definite D call. Trimming took 6 bases from V and 11 from J, leaving 18 bases between them. The CDR3 totals 13 residues. The CDR3 loop reads CASSSADVQMQYF. CDR3 nucleotides: TGTGCCAGCAGCTCCGCGGACGTACAAATGCAGTATTTT.

The chain uses TRBV27 and TRBJ1-1; TRBD1 aligns across 8 bases. V lost 10 bases, J lost 8 bases, and 9 bases stayed unmatched. Germline CDR1 MNHEY, CDR2 SMNVEV (reference sequence). CDR3 length: 12 residues. CDR3 in DNA: TGTGCCATCGGACAGGGAGGAAGGGAAGCTTTCTTT. The encoded protein is CAIGQGGREAFF.

The CDR3 bases are TGCAGTGCTAGAAACCGACGTACTAGCACAGATACGCAGTATTTT. Its protein is CSARNRRTSTDTQYF. The J gene is TRBJ2-3, the V gene TRBV20-1; D uncertain. Trimming removed 2 bases at V and 0 bases at J, with 12 bases between. Germline lookup yields CDR1 DFQATT and CDR2 SNEGSKA (reference sequence). The CDR3 spans 15 residues.

Here the CDR3 reads CSSAGGTEAFF. CDR3 nucleotide sequence: TGCAGCTCCGCGGGCGGTACAGAAGCTTTCTTT. This sequence joins TRBV29-1 and TRBJ1-1, with D hard to call. The germline CDR1 and CDR2 sequences are SQVTM and ANQGSEA. This CDR3 contains 11 residues. Trimming cost V 8 bases and J 8 bases, with 15 bases left between them.

V and J are TRBV25-1 and TRBJ1-3, with unresolved D. The CDR3 consists of 14 residues. Germline V gives CDR1 MGHDK, CDR2 SYGVNS. Deletions cut 4 bases from V and 0 bases from J, with 7 bases between. The CDR3 protein is CASSADPSGNTIYF. As DNA, the CDR3 is TGTGCCAGCAGTGCTGACCCCTCTGGAAACACCATATATTTT.

This clonotype was seen repeatedly, ten times or more. V is TRBV9 and J is TRBJ2-7; 7 bases agree with TRBD1. J was trimmed by 4 bases and V by 5 bases; bases with no gene match: 12. The germline CDR1 and CDR2 sequences are SGDLS and YYNGEE. This CDR3 has 15 amino acids. DNA of the CDR3: TGTGCCAGCAGTTACCGGGACAGCCTACGATACGAGCAGTACTTC. This codes for CASSYRDSLRYEQYF.